This T cell receptor (beta chain) was profiled in a study of T cells in tuberculosis. General study findings and limits: GMM-specific TCRs were nearer to active tuberculosis alpha repertoires, suggesting expansion.

Each donor contributed approximately 100,000 T cells on average, unsorted. This table comes from immunoSEQ multiplex PCR, and its TCRdb copy is limited to in-frame clones, with some not included. In the table there are about 30,000 clones, around 95% of which are singletons. This CDR3 contains 15 residues. V lost 3 bases and J 4 bases, leaving 14 bases between the germline ends. From germline, CDR1 is SGDLS and CDR2 YYNGEE. Note on this clone: Its antigen is unknown.

Sequencing was performed on PBMCs. This sequence was found in a donor aged 10 to 29 with latent tuberculosis or without tuberculosis infection. This chain uses TRBV9 with TRBJ1-5; D might be TRBD1 (5 bases). The CDR3 DNA is TGTGCCAGCAGCGCCGATGGGGGGATTAATCAGCCCCAGCATTTT. Translation: CASSADGGINQPQHF.